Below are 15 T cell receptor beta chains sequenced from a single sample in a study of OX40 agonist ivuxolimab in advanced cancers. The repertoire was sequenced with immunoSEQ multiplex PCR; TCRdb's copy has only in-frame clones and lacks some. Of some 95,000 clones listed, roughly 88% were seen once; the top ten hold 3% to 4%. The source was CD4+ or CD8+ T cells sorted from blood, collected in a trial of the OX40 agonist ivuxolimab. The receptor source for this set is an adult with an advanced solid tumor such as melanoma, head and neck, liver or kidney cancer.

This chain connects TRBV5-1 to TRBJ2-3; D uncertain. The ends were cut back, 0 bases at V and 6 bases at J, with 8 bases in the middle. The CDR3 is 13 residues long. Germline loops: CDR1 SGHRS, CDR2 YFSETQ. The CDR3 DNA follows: TGCGCCAGCAGCTTGGGTCCAAGGGATACGCAGTATTTT. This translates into CASSLGPRDTQYF.

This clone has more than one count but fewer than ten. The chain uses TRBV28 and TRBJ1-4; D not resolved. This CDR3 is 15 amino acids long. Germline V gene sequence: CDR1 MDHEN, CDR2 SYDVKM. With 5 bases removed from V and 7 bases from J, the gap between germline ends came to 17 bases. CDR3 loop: CASSPYNTEGEKLFF. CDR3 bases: TGTGCCAGCAGTCCTTATAATACGGAGGGTGAAAAACTGTTTTTT.

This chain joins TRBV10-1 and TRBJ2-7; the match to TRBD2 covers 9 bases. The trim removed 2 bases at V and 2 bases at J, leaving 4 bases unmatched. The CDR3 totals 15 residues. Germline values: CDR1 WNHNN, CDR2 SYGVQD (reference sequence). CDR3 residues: CASSESLAGTYEQYF. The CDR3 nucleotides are TGCGCCAGCAGTGAGAGCCTAGCGGGGACCTACGAGCAGTACTTC.

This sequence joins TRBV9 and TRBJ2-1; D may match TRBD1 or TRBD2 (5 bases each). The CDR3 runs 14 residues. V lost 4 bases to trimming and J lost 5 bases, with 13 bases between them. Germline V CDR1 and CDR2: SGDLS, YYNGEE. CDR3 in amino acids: CASSPAGSNNEQFF. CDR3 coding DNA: TGTGCCAGCAGCCCTGCAGGGAGCAACAATGAGCAGTTCTTC.

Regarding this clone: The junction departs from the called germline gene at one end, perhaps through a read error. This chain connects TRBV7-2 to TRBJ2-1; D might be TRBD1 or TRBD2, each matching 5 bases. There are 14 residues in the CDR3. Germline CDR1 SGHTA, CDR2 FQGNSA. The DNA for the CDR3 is TGTGCCAGCAGCGCCTCTGGGGGTCGGGCAAGGTGGGTCTTC. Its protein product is CASSASGGRARWVF.

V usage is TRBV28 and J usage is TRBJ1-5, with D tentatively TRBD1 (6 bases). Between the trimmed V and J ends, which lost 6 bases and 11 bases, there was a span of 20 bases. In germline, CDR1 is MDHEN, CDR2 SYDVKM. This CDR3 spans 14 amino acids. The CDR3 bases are TGTGCCAGCAGACGAGACAGGTCGGTCCTTGCCCAGCATTTT. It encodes CASRRDRSVLAQHF.

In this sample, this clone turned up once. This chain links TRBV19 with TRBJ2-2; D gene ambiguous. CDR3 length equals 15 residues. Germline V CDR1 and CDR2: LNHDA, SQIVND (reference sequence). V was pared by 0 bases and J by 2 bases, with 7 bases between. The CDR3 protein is CASSIELVNTGELFF. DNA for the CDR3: TGTGCCAGTAGTATAGAACTGGTCAACACCGGGGAGCTGTTTTTT.

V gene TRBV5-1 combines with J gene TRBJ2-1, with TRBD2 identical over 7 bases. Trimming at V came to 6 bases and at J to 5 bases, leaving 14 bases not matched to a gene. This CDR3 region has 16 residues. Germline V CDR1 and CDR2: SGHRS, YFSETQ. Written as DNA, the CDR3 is TGCGCCAGCATCCTCCTGACTAGCAGGGTTGACAATGAGCAGTTCTTC. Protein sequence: CASILLTSRVDNEQFF.

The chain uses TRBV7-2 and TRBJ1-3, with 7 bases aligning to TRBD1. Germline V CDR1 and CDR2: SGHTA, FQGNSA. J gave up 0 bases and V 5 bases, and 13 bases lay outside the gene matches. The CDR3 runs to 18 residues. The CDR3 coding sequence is TGTGCCAGCAGCCCGGGACAGTTCTACCTAAGCTCTGGAAACACCATATATTTT. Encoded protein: CASSPGQFYLSSGNTIYF.

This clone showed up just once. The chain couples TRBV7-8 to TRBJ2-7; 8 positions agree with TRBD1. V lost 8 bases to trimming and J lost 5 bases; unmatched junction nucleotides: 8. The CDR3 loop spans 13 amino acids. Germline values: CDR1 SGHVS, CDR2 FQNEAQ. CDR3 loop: CASRQDRANEQYF. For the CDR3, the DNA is TGTGCCAGCCGACAGGACAGGGCGAACGAGCAGTACTTC. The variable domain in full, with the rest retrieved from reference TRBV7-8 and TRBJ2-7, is GAGVSQSPRYKVAKRGQDVALRCDPISGHVSLFWYQQALGQGPEFLTYFQNEAQLDKSGLPSDRFFAERPEGSVSTLKIQRTQQEDSAVYLCASRQDRANEQYFGPGTRLTVT.

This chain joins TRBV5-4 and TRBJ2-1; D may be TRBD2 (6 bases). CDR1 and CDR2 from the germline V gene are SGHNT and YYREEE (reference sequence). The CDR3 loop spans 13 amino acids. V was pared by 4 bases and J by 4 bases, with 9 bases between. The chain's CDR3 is CASSADYYNEQFF. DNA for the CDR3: TGTGCCAGCAGCGCGGACTATTACAATGAGCAGTTCTTC. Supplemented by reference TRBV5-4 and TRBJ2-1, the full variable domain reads ETGVTQSPTHLIKTRGQQVTLRCSSQSGHNTVSWYQQALGQGPQFIFQYYREEENGRGNFPPRFSGLQFPNYSSELNVNALELDDSALYLCASSADYYNEQFFGPGTRLTVL.

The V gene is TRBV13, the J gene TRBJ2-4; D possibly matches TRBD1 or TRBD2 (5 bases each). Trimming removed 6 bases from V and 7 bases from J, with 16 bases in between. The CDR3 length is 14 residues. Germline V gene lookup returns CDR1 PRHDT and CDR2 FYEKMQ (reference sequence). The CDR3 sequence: CASSPQAGGNIQYF. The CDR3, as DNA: TGTGCCAGCAGTCCACAGGCGGGCGGGAACATTCAGTACTTC. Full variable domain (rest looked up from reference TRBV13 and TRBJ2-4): AAGVIQSPRHLIKEKRETATLKCYPIPRHDTVYWYQQGPGQDPQFLISFYEKMQSDKGSIPDRFSAQQFSDYHSELNMSSLELGDSALYFCASSPQAGGNIQYFGAGTRLSVL.

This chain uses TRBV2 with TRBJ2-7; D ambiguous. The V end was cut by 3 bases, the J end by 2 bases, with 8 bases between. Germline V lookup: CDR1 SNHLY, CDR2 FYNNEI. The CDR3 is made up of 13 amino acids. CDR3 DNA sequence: TGTGCCAGCAGTGACGGAAGTCCCTACGAGCAGTACTTC. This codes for CASSDGSPYEQYF.

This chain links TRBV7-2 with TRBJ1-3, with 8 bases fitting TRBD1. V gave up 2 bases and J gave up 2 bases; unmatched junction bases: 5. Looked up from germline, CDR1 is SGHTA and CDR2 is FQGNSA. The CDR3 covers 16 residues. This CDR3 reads CASSLRSTGAGNTIYF. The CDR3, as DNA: TGTGCCAGCAGCTTAAGGTCGACAGGGGCTGGAAACACCATATATTTT.

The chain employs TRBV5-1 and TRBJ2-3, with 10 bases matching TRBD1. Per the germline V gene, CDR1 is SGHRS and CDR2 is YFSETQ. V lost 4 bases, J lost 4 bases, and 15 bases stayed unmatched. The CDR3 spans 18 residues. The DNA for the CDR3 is TGCGCCAGCAGCAACTTACCGGGACAGGGGCCCGGTCCAGATACGCAGTATTTT. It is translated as CASSNLPGQGPGPDTQYF.